Included here is one TCR beta chain sequence, with context. What it binds is not known. TCRdb re-called the reads through MiXCR, storing one row per CDR3 protein. The sample yields 830,000 or so distinct CDR3 sequences, about 33% seen once. The sample comes from a study of T cell repertoires in cytomegalovirus infection. About the study: Selection of CMV epitopes for the study included recently identified HLA-C-restricted and well-studied HLA-B-restricted ones.

Trimming took 5 bases from V and 8 from J, leaving 16 bases between them. Germline CDR1 SEHNR, CDR2 FQNEAQ (reference sequence). The CDR3 length is 14 residues. The rearrangement uses TRBV7-9 and TRBJ2-1; D is unclear. Sequences were derived from cultured CD8+ T cells from PBMCs, sampled from culture after CMV antigen stimulation. The receptor was isolated from a human donor in good health (CMV status not recorded). Some clones in this sample may be carry-over from other donors' samples. The CDR3 sequence is CASSAPSRVHEQFF. As DNA, the CDR3 is TGTGCCAGCAGCGCTCCCAGCCGGGTCCATGAGCAGTTCTTC.